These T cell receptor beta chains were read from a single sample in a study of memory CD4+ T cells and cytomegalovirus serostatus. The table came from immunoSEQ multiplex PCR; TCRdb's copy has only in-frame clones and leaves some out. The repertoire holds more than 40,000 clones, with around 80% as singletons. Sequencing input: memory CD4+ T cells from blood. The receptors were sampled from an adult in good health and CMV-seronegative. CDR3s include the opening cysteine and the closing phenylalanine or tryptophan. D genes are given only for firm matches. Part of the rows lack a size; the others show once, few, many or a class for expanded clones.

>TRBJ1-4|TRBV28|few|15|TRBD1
CASSSPGTGNEKLFF
TGTGCCAGCAGTTCTCCCGGGACAGGGAATGAAAAACTGTTTTTT
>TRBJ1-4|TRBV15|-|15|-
CATSRDPGENEKLFF
TGTGCCACCAGCAGAGACCCTGGTGAGAATGAAAAACTGTTTTTT
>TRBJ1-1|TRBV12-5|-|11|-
CASGTSHRAFF
TGTGCTAGTGGTACATCCCACCGGGCTTTCTTT
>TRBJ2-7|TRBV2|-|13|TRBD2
CASWGGRKFRQYF
TGTGCCAGCTGGGGCGGGAGGAAATTTCGGCAGTACTTC
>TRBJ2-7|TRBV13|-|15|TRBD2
CASSVEREASYEQYF
TGTGCCAGCAGCGTGGAGCGGGAGGCCTCATACGAGCAGTACTTC
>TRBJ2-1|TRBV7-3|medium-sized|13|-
CASSLNPLNEQFF
TGTGCCAGCAGCTTAAATCCGCTAAATGAGCAGTTCTTC
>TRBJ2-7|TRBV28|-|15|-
CASTIRQGLSYEQYF
TGTGCCAGCACAATTAGACAGGGACTGTCCTACGAGCAGTACTTC
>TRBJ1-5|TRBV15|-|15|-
CATSHGGWNNQPQHF
TGTGCCACCAGCCACGGGGGGTGGAACAATCAGCCCCAGCATTTT
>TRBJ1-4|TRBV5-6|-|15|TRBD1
CASSWTGQGVEKLFF
TGTGCCAGCAGCTGGACCGGACAGGGGGTTGAAAAACTGTTTTTT
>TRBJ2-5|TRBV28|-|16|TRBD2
CASSPLAGDPQETQYF
TGTGCCAGCAGTCCACTAGCGGGAGACCCCCAAGAGACCCAGTACTTC
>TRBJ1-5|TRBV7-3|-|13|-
CASSPTGIQPQHF
TGTGCCAGCAGCCCCACAGGGATCCAGCCCCAGCATTTT
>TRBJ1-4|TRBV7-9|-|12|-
CASTREGEKLFF
TGTGCCAGCACCAGGGAGGGTGAAAAACTGTTTTTT
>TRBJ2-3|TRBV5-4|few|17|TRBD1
CASSLPAGTGVTDTQYF
TGTGCCAGCAGCTTGCCGGCCGGGACAGGGGTCACAGATACGCAGTATTTT
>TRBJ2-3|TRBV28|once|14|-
CASSGPGGTDTQYF
TGTGCCAGCAGTGGGCCGGGGGGCACAGATACGCAGTATTTT
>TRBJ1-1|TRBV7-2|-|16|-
CASSFTRAGSQVGAFF
TGTGCCAGCAGCTTTACTAGGGCTGGGTCGCAGGTTGGGGCTTTCTTT
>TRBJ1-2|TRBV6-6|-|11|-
CAVGGVDGYTF
TGCGCCGTAGGGGGGGTGGACGGCTACACCTTC
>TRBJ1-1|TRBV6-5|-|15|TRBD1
CASRQGTGKNTEAFF
TGTGCCAGCAGGCAAGGGACAGGGAAGAACACTGAAGCTTTCTTT
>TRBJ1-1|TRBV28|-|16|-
CASTTIKGPLNTEAFF
TGTGCCAGCACTACGATAAAGGGGCCCCTGAACACTGAAGCTTTCTTT
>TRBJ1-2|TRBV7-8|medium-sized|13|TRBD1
CASSKGADYGYTF
TGTGCCAGCAGCAAGGGGGCTGACTATGGCTACACCTTC
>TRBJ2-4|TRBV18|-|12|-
CASSPGRDTWYF
TGTGCCAGCTCACCTGGCAGGGACACATGGTACTTC
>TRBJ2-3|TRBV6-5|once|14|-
CASRTTGLTDTQYF
TGTGCCAGCAGAACTACAGGGCTCACAGATACGCAGTATTTT
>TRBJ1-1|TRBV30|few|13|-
CAWSVEDNTEAFF
TGTGCCTGGAGTGTCGAAGATAACACTGAAGCTTTCTTT
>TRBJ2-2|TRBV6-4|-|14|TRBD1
CASSPDRGIGELFF
TGTGCCAGCAGCCCAGACAGGGGCATCGGGGAGCTGTTTTTT
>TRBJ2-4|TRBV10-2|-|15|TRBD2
CASSETGLAGNIQYF
TGCGCCAGCAGTGAAACGGGACTAGCGGGAAACATTCAGTACTTC
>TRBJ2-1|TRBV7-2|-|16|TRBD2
CASSPMGLAGVNEQFF
TGTGCCAGCAGCCCAATGGGACTAGCGGGAGTTAATGAGCAGTTCTTC
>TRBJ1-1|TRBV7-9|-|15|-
CASSFGGLGNTEAFF
TGTGCCAGCAGCTTCGGGGGGCTCGGGAACACTGAAGCTTTCTTT
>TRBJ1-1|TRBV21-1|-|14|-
CASSTCVAGFEAFF
TGTGCCAGCAGCACATGTGTCGCCGGTTTTGAAGCTTTCTTT
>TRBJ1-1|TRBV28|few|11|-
CASEGHTEAFF
TGTGCCAGCGAGGGACACACTGAAGCTTTCTTT
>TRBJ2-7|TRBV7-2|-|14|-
CASSLGGGTYEQYF
TGTGCCAGCAGCTTAGGTGGAGGGACGTACGAGCAGTACTTC
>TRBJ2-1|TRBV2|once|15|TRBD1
CASSRTGGHYNEQFF
TGTGCCAGCAGTCGGACAGGGGGCCACTACAATGAGCAGTTCTTC